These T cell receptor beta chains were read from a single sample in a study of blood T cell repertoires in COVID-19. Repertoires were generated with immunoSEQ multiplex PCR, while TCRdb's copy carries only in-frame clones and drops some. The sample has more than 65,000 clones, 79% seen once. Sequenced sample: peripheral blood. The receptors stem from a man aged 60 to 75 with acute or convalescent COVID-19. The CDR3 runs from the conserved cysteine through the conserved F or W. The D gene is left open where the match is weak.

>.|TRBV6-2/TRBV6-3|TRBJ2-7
CASSYDSSYEQYF
TGTGCCAGCAGTTACGACAGTTCCTACGAGCAGTACTTC
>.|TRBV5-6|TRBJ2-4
CASSLNQVAKNIQYF
TGTGCCAGCAGCTTGAACCAGGTAGCCAAAAACATTCAGTACTTC
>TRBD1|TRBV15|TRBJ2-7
CATSRDLPGTGVYEQYF
TGTGCCACCAGCAGAGATCTCCCCGGGACAGGTGTCTACGAGCAGTACTTC
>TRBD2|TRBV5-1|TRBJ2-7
CASSLASGTSYEQYF
TGCGCCAGCAGCTTGGCTAGCGGCACGTCCTACGAGCAGTACTTC
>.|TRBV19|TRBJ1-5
CASSSERGGGNQPQHF
TGTGCCAGTAGTTCGGAGAGGGGAGGCGGCAATCAGCCCCAGCATTTT
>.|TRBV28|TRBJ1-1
CASSLWETEAFF
TGTGCCAGCAGTTTATGGGAGACTGAAGCTTTCTTT
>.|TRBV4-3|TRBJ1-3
CASSQELLDSGNTIYF
TGCGCCAGCAGCCAAGAGTTACTCGACTCTGGAAACACCATATATTTT
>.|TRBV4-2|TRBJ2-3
CASSQEGVEDTQYF
TGTGCCAGCAGCCAAGAAGGAGTGGAAGATACGCAGTATTTT
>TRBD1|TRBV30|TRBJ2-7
CAWTGQTYEQYF
TGTGCCTGGACGGGACAGACCTACGAGCAGTACTTC
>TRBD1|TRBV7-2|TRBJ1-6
CASSLQGQSYNSPLHF
TGTGCCAGCAGCCTACAGGGGCAGAGCTATAATTCACCCCTCCACTTT
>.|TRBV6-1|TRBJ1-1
CASSEASVGLRVAGSEAFF
TGTGCCAGCAGTGAAGCCTCGGTCGGTTTACGCGTAGCGGGCTCTGAAGCTTTCTTT
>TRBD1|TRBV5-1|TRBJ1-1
CASSLSQGETEAFF
TGCGCCAGCAGCTTGTCCCAGGGGGAAACTGAAGCTTTCTTT
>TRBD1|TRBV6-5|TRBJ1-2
CASRPDRGSYGYTF
TGTGCCAGCAGACCGGACAGGGGTTCCTATGGCTACACCTTC
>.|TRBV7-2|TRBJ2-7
CASSLGPSYEQYF
TGTGCCAGCAGCTTAGGGCCCTCCTACGAGCAGTACTTC